The TCR beta chain under discussion was sequenced for a study of CD8+CD57+ T cells in acquired aplastic anemia. Overall study context: DNA recovered from sorted CD4+ and CD8+ cells had a mean of approximately 3.2 ug.

Trimming removed 5 bases from V and 12 bases from J, with 23 bases in between. CDR1 is MDHEN, CDR2 SYDVKM, per germline. CDR3 size: 15 residues. Study-wide points: Some 30 was the count of CD8+ CDR3 sequences that patients shared with controls. Statistical testing detected no significant gap in CD8+ Simpson's diversity between patients and controls.

On this clonotype itself: Its target is not known.

The TCR beta profiling, which covered VDJ combination and CDR3 sequence, was carried out using genomic DNA as the template. TCRdb analysed the reads with MiXCR anew, one entry per CDR3 protein. Of 250,000 to 300,000 distinct CDR3 sequences listed, approximately 56% were seen once; the top ten hold around 8%. Sequenced: sorted CD4+, CD8+, or CD8+CD57+ T cells (not recorded which) from PBMCs. This sequence was found in a human donor with severe aplastic anemia or a healthy control (not recorded which). The J gene is TRBJ2-1, the V gene TRBV28; D perhaps matches TRBD2 (6 bases). CDR3 nucleotides: TGTGCCAGCAGTCCCCCTGGGAGGCAGGTGGGGCGGCAGTTCTTC. As protein: CASSPPGRQVGRQFF. The full variable domain, rest sourced from reference TRBV28 and TRBJ2-1, is DVKVTQSSRYLVKRTGEKVFLECVQDMDHENMFWYRQDPGLGLRLIYFSYDVKMKEKGDIPEGYSVSREKKERFSLILESASTNQTSMYLCASSPPGRQVGRQFFGPGTRLTVL.